This T cell receptor (beta chain) was retrieved from a study of T-cell reconstitution after alpha-beta-depleted transplantation in children. Unique molecular identifiers were used to barcode this TCRbeta library. TCRdb re-called the PCR reads through MiXCR, storing one row per CDR3 protein. The data hold about 500,000 distinct CDR3 sequences, with 30% to 35% observed a single time. Trimming at V came to 1 base and at J to 2 bases, leaving 11 bases not matched to a gene. The CDR3 is made up of 19 amino acids. Germline assignment: CDR1 MDHEN and CDR2 SYDVKM. This material consisted of PBMCs from the stem cell graft donor, taken from the stem cell graft. This clonotype was obtained from a human donor who donated a stem cell graft to a child with aplastic anemia. This chain uses TRBV28 with TRBJ2-3; 11 bases agree with TRBD2. Here the CDR3 reads CASSLYTGPGLADTDTQYF. CDR3 in DNA: TGTGCCAGCAGTTTATATACCGGACCGGGACTAGCGGACACAGATACGCAGTATTTT.